A single sample is the source of the 26 T cell receptor beta chains below, sequenced in a study of spatial heterogeneity in lung cancer. Specified time point: sample taken at primary tumor resection. Whole RNA was taken from tumor, nontumor lung or frozen PBMC; it was then sequenced unsorted. TCRdb independently ran MiXCR on the 5' RACE reads; one entry per CDR3 protein. Of fewer than 2,500 distinct CDR3 sequences listed, approximately 12% were seen once; the top ten hold around 25%. This sample comprised normal lung tissue next to the tumor, obtained at surgery. The receptors come from a male donor with early-stage non-small cell lung cancer.

This clonotype is labeled large. As an off-target read in a library built for alpha chains, this beta chain has a frequency of little significance. V gene TRBV20-1 combines with J gene TRBJ1-4, with TRBD1 identical over 9 bases. The CDR3 has 16 residues. V was pared by 3 bases and J by 7 bases, with 12 bases of the junction left unmatched. Germline CDR1 DFQATT, CDR2 SNEGSKA (reference sequence). As DNA, the CDR3 is TGCAGTGCTAGTTCCTACCGGGACAGGGACGGTGAAAAACTGTTTTTT. The encoded protein is CSASSYRDRDGEKLFF.

This clonotype is medium-sized (0.01 to 0.1%) in the sample. This beta chain is off target for a library built for alpha chains, so its abundance means little. V gene TRBV7-2 combines with J gene TRBJ2-7, with 10 bases that match TRBD2. The CDR3 spans 18 residues. V dropped 0 bases and J dropped 4; count of bases not matched to a gene: 12. Germline CDR1 SGHTA, CDR2 FQGNSA. CDR3 DNA sequence: TGTGCCAGCAGCTTAGCTCCGTATAGCGGGAGGAGGAAGTACGAGCAGTACTTC. This codes for CASSLAPYSGRRKYEQYF.

By share, this clonotype ranks as medium-sized (0.01 to 0.1%). Found in a library prepared for alpha chains, this beta chain is an off-target read, and its abundance has little meaning. The chain has TRBV7-2 and TRBJ1-4, with 7 bases matching TRBD1. The CDR3 extends over 15 amino acids. Germline-derived CDR1 and CDR2 are SGHTA and FQGNSA. J lost 5 bases, V lost 5 bases, and 8 bases had no gene match. The CDR3 bases are TGTGCCAGCAGCCAAAATATGGGACAGAATGAAAAACTGTTTTTT. Residues: CASSQNMGQNEKLFF.

This clonotype is medium-sized by share. This beta chain appears as a stray read in a library generated for alpha chains; its size is not informative. The genes are TRBV5-1 and TRBJ2-3; TRBD1 might be the D (6 bases). The CDR3 runs 16 residues. CDR1 is SGHRS and CDR2 is YFSETQ in the germline V gene. Trimming pared 2 bases from V and 2 bases from J, leaving 15 bases between. The CDR3 region is CASSFRQGPTTDTQYF. CDR3 bases: TGCGCCAGCAGCTTCCGGCAGGGGCCCACCACAGATACGCAGTATTTT. Full variable domain (rest looked up from reference TRBV5-1 and TRBJ2-3): KAGVTQTPRYLIKTRGQQVTLSCSPISGHRSVSWYQQTPGQGLQFLFEYFSETQRNKGNFPGRFSGRQFSNSRSEMNVSTLELGDSALYLCASSFRQGPTTDTQYFGPGTRLTVL.

About this clonotype itself: A library prepared for alpha chains yielded this beta chain as an off-target read; its size is of little meaning. The genes are TRBV6-5 and TRBJ1-2; D may be TRBD1 (5 bases). Trimming cost V 8 bases and J 8 bases, with 15 bases left between them. CDR3 length: 12 amino acids. Germline-derived CDR1 and CDR2 are MNHEY and SVGAGI. In DNA, the CDR3 is TGTGCCAGCGGGACCGGGCCTCAGGGCTACACCTTC. This encodes CASGTGPQGYTF.

This clonotype has a handful of counts. This beta chain represents an off-target read in a library built for alpha chains; its size is of limited meaning. The V and J genes are TRBV29-1 and TRBJ2-7; 10 positions match TRBD1. After removal of 0 bases from V and 4 bases from J, the junction contained 3 bases not matched to a gene. The CDR3 loop spans 14 amino acids. CDR1 and CDR2 from the germline V gene are SQVTM and ANQGSEA. CDR3 bases: TGCAGCGTTGAAGAGGGGGACAGGGGATACGAGCAGTACTTC. Translating gives CSVEEGDRGYEQYF.

By share, this clonotype ranks as medium-sized (0.01 to 0.1%). This beta chain lies outside the target of a library built for alpha chains; its clone size means little. V usage is TRBV12-3 or TRBV12-4 and J usage is TRBJ2-1; no reliable D call. V lost 7 bases and J lost 10, with 20 bases in between. The CDR3 spans 14 residues. The CDR3 DNA is TGTGCCAGCAACGACCTGACGCTCAAAAGGGAGCAGTTCTTC. This codes for CASNDLTLKREQFF.

This clonotype is categorized as medium-sized. This beta chain represents an off-target read in a library built for alpha chains; its size is of limited meaning. The CDR3 coding sequence is TGTGCCAGCAGCTTAGAGGGCGGGAGCCTCAACGAGCAGTACTTC. Protein product: CASSLEGGSLNEQYF. The chain joins TRBV7-2 to TRBJ2-7, with TRBD2 matching 7 bases. The CDR3 totals 15 residues. Germline values: CDR1 SGHTA, CDR2 FQGNSA. V shed 1 base, J shed 5 bases, and the junction held 8 bases outside the gene matches. The whole variable domain, remainder taken from reference TRBV7-2 and TRBJ2-7, is GAGVSQSPSNKVTEKGKDVELRCDPISGHTALYWYRQSLGQGLEFLIYFQGNSAPDKSGLPSDRFSAERTGGSVSTLTIQRTQQEDSAVYLCASSLEGGSLNEQYFGPGTRLTVT.

By proportion, this clonotype is medium-sized. The library was designed around alpha chains, so this beta chain is a stray read whose abundance carries little weight. The J gene is TRBJ2-1, the V gene TRBV10-3; TRBD1 matches at 10 bases. The CDR3 is 14 amino acids. Trimming took 7 bases from V and 7 from J; bases not matched to a gene: 7. The V gene's germline CDR1 is ENHRY and CDR2 SYGVKD. The CDR3 DNA reads TGTGCCATCAATCCGGGACAGGGGACGAATGAGCAGTTCTTC. Its translation is CAINPGQGTNEQFF.

This clonotype came up many times. The library was designed around alpha chains, so this beta chain is a stray read whose abundance carries little weight. This chain uses TRBV6-5 with TRBJ1-6; D is undetermined. The length of the CDR3 is 15 residues. CDR1 is MNHEY, CDR2 SVGAGI, per germline. The V and J ends lost 7 bases and 9 bases respectively, with 19 bases between them. This CDR3 reads CASKPPGEGGSPLHF. Written as DNA, the CDR3 is TGTGCCAGCAAACCACCCGGAGAAGGTGGTTCACCCCTCCACTTT.

This clonotype was detected ten times or more. This beta chain is an off-target read within a library intended for alpha chains, so its frequency means little. The chain joins TRBV7-9 to TRBJ2-4, with 13 bases aligning to TRBD2. With V trimmed by 5 bases and J by 2 bases, 15 bases remained unmatched. The CDR3 extends over 20 amino acids. Germline loops: CDR1 SEHNR, CDR2 FQNEAQ (reference sequence). The CDR3: CASSPTLLAGGPVTKNIQYF. CDR3 bases: TGTGCCAGCAGCCCGACCTTACTAGCGGGGGGGCCGGTGACCAAAAACATTCAGTACTTC.

This clonotype is classed as medium-sized. Being off target in a library aimed at alpha chains, this beta chain has a size of little meaning. The chain combines TRBV19 with TRBJ2-5, with D possibly called TRBD1 or TRBD2 (6 bases each). Germline CDR1 LNHDA, CDR2 SQIVND (reference sequence). The V and J ends lost 0 bases and 7 bases respectively, with 12 bases between them. The CDR3 is 14 amino acids. The CDR3, as DNA: TGTGCCAGTAGTATAGAGGGGGGCTCCGGGACCCAGTACTTC. Protein product: CASSIEGGSGTQYF.

This clonotype is labeled medium-sized. Since the library was made to target alpha chains, this beta chain is a stray read and its abundance is not meaningful. This chain's CDR3 is CSASNPSGTYEQYF. The CDR3, as DNA: TGCAGTGCTAGTAACCCCAGCGGGACCTACGAGCAGTACTTC. The V call is TRBV20-1, the J call TRBJ2-7, with 7 bases identical to TRBD2. The germline V gene has CDR1 DFQATT and CDR2 SNEGSKA (reference sequence). The CDR3 extends over 14 amino acids. J was trimmed by 2 bases and V by 3 bases; bases with no gene match: 7.

This clonotype was recorded many times. Since the library was made to target alpha chains, this beta chain is a stray read and its abundance is not meaningful. The chain has TRBV13 and TRBJ2-7; the match to TRBD2 covers 12 bases. The CDR3 has 17 amino acids. Trimming cost V 0 bases and J 4 bases; bases outside gene matches: 7. Per germline, CDR1 PRHDT and CDR2 FYEKMQ (reference sequence). The CDR3 loop is CASSLGASGGAGYEQYF. The CDR3 DNA is TGTGCCAGCAGCTTAGGTGCTAGCGGGGGGGCCGGATACGAGCAGTACTTC.

This clonotype is categorized as medium-sized. This beta chain is an unintended read in a library built for alpha chains; its size means little. V and J are TRBV5-1 and TRBJ2-5; tentatively, D is TRBD1 or TRBD2 (5 bases each). V lost 1 base and J 5 bases, leaving 9 bases between the germline ends. The germline gives CDR1 SGHRS, CDR2 YFSETQ. This CDR3 contains 13 residues. The CDR3 nucleotides read TGCGCCAGCAGCTTGCGCTGGGGGGAGACCCAGTACTTC. Amino acid sequence: CASSLRWGETQYF.

This clonotype is medium-sized by share. As an off-target read in a library built for alpha chains, this beta chain has a frequency of little significance. The chain combines TRBV24-1 with TRBJ2-1; D remains unclear. Trimming shortened V by 4 bases and J by 8 bases, and 8 bases separated the two germline ends. CDR1 KGHDR and CDR2 SFDVKD come from the germline V gene. The CDR3 is 12 residues long. The CDR3 DNA is TGTGCCACCAGTGACCCTGTCCATGAGCAGTTCTTC. This gives the protein CATSDPVHEQFF.

By its share, this clonotype is medium-sized. The library was prepared for alpha chains; this beta chain is a stray read, so its frequency means little. This chain joins TRBV5-1 and TRBJ2-6; D is unclear. V shed 4 bases and J shed 0 bases, with 11 bases lying between them. Germline V gives CDR1 SGHRS, CDR2 YFSETQ. The CDR3 contains 16 residues. The CDR3: CASSQDGSSGANVLTF. CDR3 DNA sequence: TGCGCCAGCAGCCAAGACGGTAGCTCTGGGGCCAACGTCCTGACTTTC.

This clonotype is medium-sized. Because this beta chain is a stray read in a library intended to capture alpha chains, its abundance should not be given much weight. The chain recombines TRBV10-3 with TRBJ2-7; TRBD1 might be the D (5 bases). The CDR3 extends over 13 amino acids. The germline V gene has CDR1 ENHRY and CDR2 SYGVKD. Trimming shortened V by 4 bases and J by 0 bases, and 7 bases separated the two germline ends. In nucleotides, the CDR3 is TGTGCCATCAGTGCGGACAACTCCTACGAGCAGTACTTC. This translates into CAISADNSYEQYF.

This clonotype was recorded at least ten times. This beta chain slipped into a library made for alpha chains as a stray read, so its size is not meaningful. The V call is TRBV30, the J call TRBJ1-1; TRBD1 might be the D (6 bases). The length of the CDR3 is 14 residues. CDR1 GTSNPN and CDR2 SVGIG come from the germline V gene (reference sequence). The V and J ends lost 4 bases and 0 bases respectively, with 12 bases between them. This CDR3 reads CAWNLGQLNTEAFF. For the CDR3, the DNA is TGTGCCTGGAATTTAGGACAGTTGAACACTGAAGCTTTCTTT. The full variable domain, completed using reference TRBV30 and TRBJ1-1, is SQTIHQWPATLVQPVGSPLSLECTVEGTSNPNLYWYRQAAGRGLQLLFYSVGIGQISSEVPQNLSASRPQDRQFILSSKKLLLSDSGFYLCAWNLGQLNTEAFFGQGTRLTVV.

This clonotype is classed as medium-sized. This beta chain appears as a stray read in a library generated for alpha chains; its size is not informative. CDR3 sequence: CASSLGQRETQYF. DNA of the CDR3: TGCGCCAGCAGCTTGGGGCAGAGAGAGACCCAGTACTTC. The genes are TRBV5-1 and TRBJ2-5; D is uncertain. This CDR3 is 13 amino acids long. Germline CDR1 SGHRS, CDR2 YFSETQ. V was trimmed by 0 bases and J by 4 bases, leaving 7 bases between them.

This clonotype is large. The size of this beta chain means little, since it is a stray read in a library made for alpha chains. CDR3 amino acids: CASSLAGGSYEQYF. The CDR3 DNA is TGTGCCAGCAGCCTAGCGGGAGGATCCTACGAGCAGTACTTC. The gene calls are TRBV11-2 and TRBJ2-7; the match to TRBD2 covers 11 bases. J gave up 1 base and V 5 bases, and 1 base lay outside the gene matches. Germline V gene data show CDR1 as SGHAT and CDR2 as FQNNGV. This CDR3 is 14 amino acids long. Full variable domain (rest looked up from reference TRBV11-2 and TRBJ2-7): EAGVAQSPRYKIIEKRQSVAFWCNPISGHATLYWYQQILGQGPKLLIQFQNNGVVDDSQLPKDRFSAERLKGVDSTLKIQPAKLEDSAVYLCASSLAGGSYEQYFGPGTRLTVT.

This clonotype is medium-sized. This beta chain came through as a stray read in a library set up for alpha chains, and its size says little. The V and J genes are TRBV29-1 and TRBJ2-3; D gene ambiguous. The CDR3 is made up of 13 amino acids. Germline CDR1 SQVTM, CDR2 ANQGSEA. With 7 bases removed from V and 5 bases from J, the gap between germline ends came to 16 bases. CDR3 sequence reads: CSAMKPSGDTQYF. In nucleotides, the CDR3 is TGCAGCGCCATGAAGCCATCCGGAGATACGCAGTATTTT.

Judged by abundance, this clonotype is large. This beta chain came through as a stray read in a library set up for alpha chains, and its size says little. The chain couples TRBV7-8 to TRBJ2-1, with D perhaps TRBD2 (5 bases). The V gene's germline CDR1 is SGHVS and CDR2 FQNEAQ. Between the trimmed V and J ends, which lost 5 bases and 5 bases, there was a span of 13 bases. This CDR3 has 14 residues. CDR3 sequence (DNA): TGTGCCAGCAGCCTAAGGGAGAGCCACAATGAGCAGTTCTTC. Translating gives CASSLRESHNEQFF.

The sample holds many counts of this clonotype. This beta chain lies outside the target of a library built for alpha chains; its clone size means little. The chain joins TRBV20-1 to TRBJ1-2, with D possibly being TRBD1 (5 bases). V lost 3 bases and J lost 8, with 10 bases in between. The length of the CDR3 is 11 residues. Germline-derived CDR1 and CDR2 are DFQATT and SNEGSKA (reference sequence). The CDR3 coding sequence is TGCAGTGCTAGCATCCCAGGGGGCTACACCTTC. Amino acids: CSASIPGGYTF.

By sample fraction, this clonotype is medium-sized. This beta chain is an unintended read in a library built for alpha chains; its size means little. This chain links TRBV29-1 with TRBJ2-2; D is perhaps TRBD1 (6 bases). Germline V gives CDR1 SQVTM, CDR2 ANQGSEA. CDR3 length: 14 amino acids. Deletions cut 5 bases from V and 3 bases from J, with 13 bases between. Here the CDR3 DNA reads TGCAGCGTTAGTCCAGGGGTGGACACCGGGGAGCTGTTTTTT. Translation gives CSVSPGVDTGELFF.

This clonotype ranks as medium-sized. A library made for alpha chains picked up this beta chain off target, so its size means little. V and J are TRBV28 and TRBJ2-2, with 9 bases aligning to TRBD1. V gave up 5 bases and J gave up 8 bases; unmatched junction bases: 15. Germline V CDR1 and CDR2: MDHEN, SYDVKM. CDR3 size: 17 residues. This CDR3 reads CASSLDLIGQGKGELFF. In DNA, the CDR3 is TGTGCCAGCAGTCTAGACCTAATTGGACAGGGGAAGGGGGAGCTGTTTTTT.